Listed below are T cell receptor beta chains from one sample, sequenced in a study of T cell changes during pregnancy in multiple sclerosis. TCRdb keeps only in-frame clones here, not all; method: immunoSEQ multiplex PCR. The table includes some 80,000 clones, around 94% detected once. Sequences were derived from CD4+ T cells from peripheral blood mononuclear cells, sampled after pregnancy. The receptors were sampled from a female donor with multiple sclerosis, enrolled in a pregnancy study. Both conserved end residues are trimmed from each CDR3.

TRBV28	TRBJ1-1	ASSQIRQNTEAF
TRBV2	TRBJ1-1	ASEQTALGAEAF
TRBV5-1	TRBJ2-1	ASSSSGLAGGQSSYNEQF
TRBV5-1	TRBJ2-3	ASSTTGITDTQY
TRBV19	TRBJ1-5	ASKGGTGQPQH
TRBV5-4	TRBJ2-5	ASSLVGRVQETQY
TRBV4-3	TRBJ1-4	ASSQDITRQGWEKLF
TRBV28	TRBJ1-4	ASIPAGTGDEKLF
TRBV28	TRBJ1-1	ASIVRASNTEAF
TRBV15	TRBJ2-1	ATSSAGAAIDEQF
TRBV19	TRBJ2-1	ASSFYGSSYNEQF
TRBV5-6	TRBJ1-2	ASSPDRDGYT
TRBV5-6	TRBJ1-5	ASSSGVWRQDSNQPQH
TRBV28	TRBJ2-7	ASTADRDEQY
TRBV6-1	TRBJ2-5	ASSGTSGSPQETQY
TRBV30	TRBJ2-2	AWSGSPSTNGELF
TRBV5-4	TRBJ2-5	ASSRGQGGETQY
TRBV2	TRBJ1-1	ASASTTRRAF
TRBV9	TRBJ1-3	ASSPWGRRTGNTIY
TRBV6-6	TRBJ2-7	ASSYAGLVDEQY
TRBV5-5	TRBJ2-3	ASSLGHITDTQY